This T cell receptor (beta chain) was retrieved from a study of vaccination and CD4 T cells after COVID-19. J was trimmed by 7 bases and V by 6 bases; bases with no gene match: 8. The CDR3 consists of 13 residues. Germline CDR1 reads MNHEY; CDR2 reads SMNVEV (reference sequence). The Oncomine TCR Beta short-read assay generated sequence data from the DNA of cultured CD4+ T cells. MiXCR was run by TCRdb on the PCR reads, yielding one entry per CDR3 protein. The table records 8,500 to 10,000 distinct CDR3 sequences, approximately 62% of them present only once. Stated treatment: roughly 11-day PBMC culture with coronavirus spike peptide pools or control peptides (ViraFEST assay). CD4+ T lymphocytes from the unexposed donor were collected before the COVID-19 pandemic (2011-2018). First, ViraFEST expanded antigen-specific T cells with peptide pools, and next it sequenced the TCRs. As regards this clonotype: Its antigen is as yet unknown.

This TCR derives from a human donor in good health. Sequencing was done on a sample of CD4+ T cells from blood, cultured in vitro. V is TRBV27 and J is TRBJ2-5, with 7 bases aligning to TRBD2. CDR3 sequence reads: CASRSGGYLTQYF. DNA for the CDR3: TGTGCCAGCAGGTCCGGGGGGTATCTGACCCAGTACTTC.